Listed below are T cell receptor beta chains from one sample, sequenced in a study of blood T cells in healthy people across ages. Using its own MiXCR run on the 5' RACE reads, TCRdb lists one record per CDR3 protein. The sample consists of over a million distinct CDR3 sequences, 35% to 50% of them appearing once. The sequencing input was blood. The receptors were gathered from a woman aged 60 to 75 in good health. CDR3s include the opening cysteine and the closing phenylalanine or tryptophan. The D gene is left open where the match is weak. Size values are once, few and many counts, or a class for expanded clones, and some rows have none.

>TRBJ1-2|TRBV9|.|.
TGTGCCAGCAGCGTAGCAAACTATGGCTACACCTTC
CASSVANYGYTF
>TRBJ2-5|TRBV29-1|few|.
TGCAGCGTTGTGTCCCGGTTCAGGCGGACCCAGTACTTC
CSVVSRFRRTQYF
>TRBJ2-6|TRBV7-3|.|.
TGTGCCAGCAGCTTATCGGGGGCCTTGGAGGTGGGGGCCAACGTCCTGACTTTC
CASSLSGALEVGANVLTF
>TRBJ2-1|TRBV10-3|few|.
TGTGCCATCAGTGAGCAGATTCGGGATGAGCAGTTCTTC
CAISEQIRDEQFF
>TRBJ2-5|TRBV20-1|.|TRBD2
TGCAGTGTCTTTAGAGCGGGAGGAGAGACCCAGTACTTC
CSVFRAGGETQYF
>TRBJ2-6|TRBV6-6|many|.
TGTGCCAGCAGTTCGCCGGGCAGGGGCTCTGGGGCCAACGTCCTGACTTTC
CASSSPGRGSGANVLTF
>TRBJ2-5|TRBV12-3/TRBV12-4|.|.
TGTGCCAGCAGTGCGGTAGAGAAAGAGACCCAGTACTTC
CASSAVEKETQYF
>TRBJ1-1|TRBV20-1|.|.
TGCAGTCCAGCCCGGGAGTCCGTTGAAGCTTTCTTT
CSPARESVEAFF
>TRBJ2-1|TRBV12-3/TRBV12-4|.|TRBD1
TGTGCCAGCAGTGACCTCGGGACAGGGAGGTACAATGAGCAGTTCTTC
CASSDLGTGRYNEQFF
>TRBJ2-6|TRBV6-5|.|.
TGTGCCAGCAGTTACCCCAACAAAAACGGGGGCTCTGGGGCCAACGTCCTGACTTTC
CASSYPNKNGGSGANVLTF
>TRBJ2-5|TRBV20-1|.|.
TGCAGTGCTATCCGGGACTCGGGACCTATCCAGTACCAAGAGACCCAGTACTTC
CSAIRDSGPIQYQETQYF
>TRBJ2-3|TRBV24-1|few|.
TGTGCCACCAGTGAAGTTAGCGGCCCTAGCACAGATACGCAGTATTTT
CATSEVSGPSTDTQYF
>TRBJ1-5|TRBV12-3/TRBV12-4|.|.
TGTGCCAGCAGTTTTAACCCAAATAATCAGCCCCAGCATTTT
CASSFNPNNQPQHF
>TRBJ2-1|TRBV13|.|TRBD1
TGTGCCAGCAGCGCCGGGACAGGGTATTACAATGAACAGTTCTTC
CASSAGTGYYNEQFF
>TRBJ2-1|TRBV20-1|.|TRBD2
TGCAGTGCTAGAGGGCTAGCGGAAGAGCAGTTCTTC
CSARGLAEEQFF
>TRBJ2-3|TRBV13|.|TRBD1
TGTGCCAGCAGCCCGGGGACAGAGAGCACAGATACGCAGTATTTT
CASSPGTESTDTQYF
>TRBJ2-7|TRBV7-9|.|.
TGTGCCAGCAGGCCGGAGGGTCACAATGAGCAGTACTTC
CASRPEGHNEQYF
>TRBJ2-7|TRBV7-2|few|TRBD2
TGTGCCAGCAGCTGGACTAGCGGGAGGAACAAACATCACGAGCAGTACTTC
CASSWTSGRNKHHEQYF
>TRBJ2-3|TRBV12-3/TRBV12-4|.|TRBD1
TGTGCCAGCAGTCAGACAGGGGCCGGGTCCAGGGATACGCAGTATTTT
CASSQTGAGSRDTQYF
>TRBJ2-7|TRBV6-2/TRBV6-3|.|.
TGTGCCAGCAGTCAATCCAAACAGGGTACGGGGGAGCAGTACTTC
CASSQSKQGTGEQYF
>TRBJ2-2|TRBV29-1|few|.
TGCAGCGGTTCAGGGGACACCGGGGAGCTGTTTTTT
CSGSGDTGELFF
>TRBJ2-1|TRBV29-1|.|TRBD2
TGCAGCGTTGGGACGGGAGGGACTAAGGATGAGCAGTTCTTC
CSVGTGGTKDEQFF
>TRBJ2-7|TRBV5-1|once|.
TGCGCCAGCAGCTTGGCGTGGAATCAAGAGCAGTACTTC
CASSLAWNQEQYF
>TRBJ2-7|TRBV6-5|few|TRBD1
TGTGCCAGCAGAGTCGACAGGGACCCCTACGAGCAGTACTTC
CASRVDRDPYEQYF
>TRBJ2-5|TRBV20-1|.|TRBD2
TGCAGTGCCACTAGCGGGGGAGGGGAGCAGTACTTC
CSATSGGGEQYF
>TRBJ2-4|TRBV6-6|.|.
TGTGCCAGCAGCACCGGGGGTTTAGACATTCAGTACTTC
CASSTGGLDIQYF
>TRBJ2-7|TRBV5-1|.|TRBD2
TGCGCCAGCAGCTTGGCCAGGGCTAGCGGGATCCCCCTCGGCAATGAGCAGTACTTC
CASSLARASGIPLGNEQYF
>TRBJ2-2|TRBV10-1|.|.
TGCGCCAGCAGTGAAGCGGCGGCAACCGGGGAGCTGTTTTTT
CASSEAAATGELFF
>TRBJ2-3|TRBV7-3|.|TRBD1
TGTGCCAGCAGCAAAGACAGGGGGGCTGGAGATACGCAGTATTTT
CASSKDRGAGDTQYF
>TRBJ2-1|TRBV7-9|few|TRBD2
TGTGCCAGCAGCTCCACGTCTTGGAGACTAGCCTTTGAGCAGTTCTTC
CASSSTSWRLAFEQFF
>TRBJ2-3|TRBV6-5|.|TRBD1
TGTGCCAGCAGTTCCGGGACAGCAGCTCATACGCGGTATTTT
CASSSGTAAHTRYF
>TRBJ2-7|TRBV27|.|TRBD2
TGTGCCAGCAGCCCGGTGGGCCTAGCGGCCCAGATCTCCTACGAGCAGTACTTC
CASSPVGLAAQISYEQYF
>TRBJ1-2|TRBV29-1|.|.
TGCAGCGTTGAAGTTTATACGGCGAGGGGCTATGGCTACACCTTC
CSVEVYTARGYGYTF
>TRBJ1-2|TRBV6-5|few|TRBD1
TGTGCCAGCAGTTACTCGATGGACAGGGTCACCTATGGCTACACCTTC
CASSYSMDRVTYGYTF
>TRBJ2-6|TRBV7-9|few|.
TGTGCCAGCAGCTTAGAGTCTTTGACGGGCGGGGCCAACGTCCTGACTTTC
CASSLESLTGGANVLTF
>TRBJ2-3|TRBV9|.|.
TGTGCCAGCAGCGTCAGTGGAGGAGGCACAGATACGCAGTATTTT
CASSVSGGGTDTQYF
>TRBJ1-5|TRBV20-1|once|.
TGCAGTGCTAGGGAGGACGGTCCAGGGCAGCCCCAGCATTTT
CSAREDGPGQPQHF
>TRBJ2-1|TRBV13|few|.
TGTGCCAGCAGCTTACAGGGCCGCTCCTACAATGAGCAGTTCTTC
CASSLQGRSYNEQFF
>TRBJ2-4|TRBV6-2/TRBV6-3|few|TRBD2
TGTGCCAGCAGTTCACTAAATCGACTAGCGGGAAACATTCAGTACTTC
CASSSLNRLAGNIQYF
>TRBJ1-2|TRBV25-1|.|TRBD1
TGTGCCAGCAGTGAATTGTCCAGGGGGCTGGTTGGCTACACCTTC
CASSELSRGLVGYTF
>TRBJ2-5|TRBV6-6|few|.
TGTGCCAGCAGTTACTCTCCGAGACTTGGGGCGCAAGAGACCCAGTACTTC
CASSYSPRLGAQETQYF
>TRBJ2-1|TRBV5-6|many|TRBD2
TGTGCCAGCAGCTTGGGCCCTAGCGGGTCCTACAATGAGCAGTTCTTC
CASSLGPSGSYNEQFF